The 10 T cell receptor beta chains in this list originate from one sample, sequenced in a study of blood T cell repertoires in COVID-19. Clones were read by immunoSEQ multiplex PCR, and TCRdb kept only the in-frame ones, dropping some. The sample records fewer than 250,000 clones, over 80% being singletons. Specimen: peripheral blood. The source is a woman aged 65 to 85 with active or convalescent COVID-19.

This clone has only a few counts. V and J are TRBV6-5 and TRBJ2-7, with a weak D call TRBD1 (5 bases). Trimming left V 6 bases short and J 3 bases short, with 9 bases between. The CDR3 is 12 amino acids. Germline V CDR1 and CDR2: MNHEY, SVGAGI. CDR3 nucleotides: TGTGCCAGCAGGGGGCCGCGCTACGAGCAGTACTTC. Translating it yields CASRGPRYEQYF.

This chain joins TRBV2 and TRBJ2-7; D unresolved. This CDR3 comprises 14 residues. The V end was cut by 7 bases, the J end by 4 bases, with 17 bases between. Germline V lookup: CDR1 SNHLY, CDR2 FYNNEI. This CDR3 reads CASMESRLAYEQYF. CDR3 DNA: TGTGCCAGCATGGAGAGCCGCCTGGCTTACGAGCAGTACTTC.

The chain uses TRBV28 and TRBJ2-1, with 9 bases identical to TRBD2. Germline V gene sequence: CDR1 MDHEN, CDR2 SYDVKM. The trim removed 8 bases at V and 5 bases at J, leaving 19 bases unmatched. The length of the CDR3 is 18 residues. The CDR3 nucleotides are TGTGCCAGCCCCCTATTTTTGTGGGCGGGAGGGCCCCACAATGAGCAGTTCTTC. Translated: CASPLFLWAGGPHNEQFF. Looking up the rest from reference TRBV28 and TRBJ2-1 gives the full variable domain: DVKVTQSSRYLVKRTGEKVFLECVQDMDHENMFWYRQDPGLGLRLIYFSYDVKMKEKGDIPEGYSVSREKKERFSLILESASTNQTSMYLCASPLFLWAGGPHNEQFFGPGTRLTVL.

The chain couples TRBV5-4 to TRBJ2-7, with D hard to call. V dropped 2 bases and J dropped 3 bases, with 9 bases sitting between them. The CDR3 extends over 13 amino acids. Germline V CDR1 and CDR2: SGHNT, YYREEE (reference sequence). In DNA form, the CDR3 reads TGTGCCAGCAGCTTATCTCCGGGCTACGAGCAGTACTTC. It translates to CASSLSPGYEQYF.

Only one count was recorded for this clone. The chain recombines TRBV18 with TRBJ2-5; TRBD1 might be the D (6 bases). In germline, CDR1 is KGHSH, CDR2 LQKENI. V was cut by 4 bases and J by 5 bases, with 17 bases left in between. The CDR3 is 15 residues long. The CDR3 loop reads CASSLNNRVGETQYF. In DNA form, the CDR3 reads TGTGCCAGCTCACTAAACAACAGGGTAGGGGAGACCCAGTACTTC.

This chain links TRBV7-9 with TRBJ2-1; D is possibly TRBD2 (7 bases). Germline values: CDR1 SEHNR, CDR2 FQNEAQ (reference sequence). V was cut by 4 bases and J by 7 bases, with 17 bases left in between. The CDR3 extends over 15 amino acids. CDR3 sequence (DNA): TGTGCCAGCAGCTCAGTTAGGGGGAGGGGAAATGAGCAGTTCTTC. Residues: CASSSVRGRGNEQFF.

The genes are TRBV5-6 and TRBJ1-1; the match to TRBD1 covers 7 bases. The CDR3 spans 15 residues. CDR1 and CDR2 (germline): SGHDT, YYEEEE. V gave up 3 bases and J gave up 1 base; unmatched junction bases: 6. The CDR3 protein is CASSSGTAGNTEAFF. The CDR3 DNA reads as TGTGCCAGCAGCTCTGGGACAGCAGGGAACACTGAAGCTTTCTTT.

The chain couples TRBV7-9 to TRBJ1-1, with D perhaps matching TRBD1 (5 bases). Germline CDR1 SEHNR, CDR2 FQNEAQ (reference sequence). The CDR3 has 14 amino acids. Trimming shortened V by 4 bases and J by 5 bases, and 14 bases separated the two germline ends. CDR3 residues: CASSSSGARTEAFF. The CDR3 region has the DNA TGTGCCAGCAGCTCTAGTGGGGCGCGAACTGAAGCTTTCTTT.

CDR3 region: CASSSNSGGEGPQHF. As DNA, the CDR3 is TGTGCCAGCAGTTCTAATTCAGGGGGCGAGGGGCCCCAGCATTTT. V usage is TRBV6-5 and J usage is TRBJ1-5; the match to TRBD1 covers 8 bases. Looked up from germline, CDR1 is MNHEY and CDR2 is SVGAGI. This CDR3 has 15 residues. V lost 4 bases and J lost 9; bases outside the gene matches: 11.

J is TRBJ2-5 and V is TRBV5-6, with D possibly being TRBD2 (6 bases). V was clipped by 7 bases and J by 4 bases, with 14 bases between them. The CDR3 contains 13 residues. From germline, CDR1 is SGHDT and CDR2 YYEEEE. The CDR3 nucleotides read TGTGCCAGCCGCCTCCTGGGAGGAGAGACCCAGTACTTC. Its translation is CASRLLGGETQYF.